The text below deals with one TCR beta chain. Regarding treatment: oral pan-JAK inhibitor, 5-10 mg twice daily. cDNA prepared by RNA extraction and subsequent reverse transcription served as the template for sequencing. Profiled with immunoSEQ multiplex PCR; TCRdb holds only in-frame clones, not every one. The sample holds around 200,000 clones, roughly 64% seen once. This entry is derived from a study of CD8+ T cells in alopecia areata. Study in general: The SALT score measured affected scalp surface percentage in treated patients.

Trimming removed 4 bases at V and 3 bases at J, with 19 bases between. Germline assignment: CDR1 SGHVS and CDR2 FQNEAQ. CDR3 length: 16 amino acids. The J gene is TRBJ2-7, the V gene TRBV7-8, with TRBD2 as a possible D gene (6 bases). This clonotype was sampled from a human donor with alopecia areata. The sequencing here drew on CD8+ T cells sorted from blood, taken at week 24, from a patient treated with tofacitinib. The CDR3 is CASSSLDPTSYYEQYF. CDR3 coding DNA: TGTGCCAGCAGCTCACTCGACCCCACTAGCTACTACGAGCAGTACTTC.